Below are 18 T cell receptor beta chains sequenced from a single sample in a study of tumor-infiltrating lymphocytes in primary liver carcinoma. TCR beta cDNA was reverse-transcribed from around 0.55 ug of total RNA. The reaction used a constant-region primer and ProtoScript II reverse transcriptase. For TCR beta, libraries were produced by three nested multiplex PCR rounds using slightly modified ARM-PCR. Each of the first two PCR rounds ran around 10 cycles with TRBV1-TRBV30 forward and C-beta reverse primers. TCRdb itself ran the multiplex PCR reads through MiXCR, one entry per CDR3 protein. Of approximately 320,000 distinct CDR3 sequences listed, approximately 58% are singletons. Germline DNA was also extracted, while the blood RNA originated from unsorted whole blood. Sequenced: peripheral blood. The receptors stem from a woman younger than 45 with primary liver carcinoma and hepatitis B virus infection.

In this sample, this clonotype turned up once. At one end the junction does not follow the germline gene, possibly because of a read error. V gene TRBV11-1 combines with J gene TRBJ2-3; 8 bases fit TRBD1. Germline-derived CDR1 and CDR2 are SGHAT and FQDESV (reference sequence). The CDR3 is 14 amino acids. CDR3 sequence reads: CASSFRTGSDTQYF. CDR3 in DNA: TGTGCCAGCAGCTTCCGGACAGGGTCAGATACGCAGTATTTC.

A few counts support this clonotype. Given a much more abundant clone one base away, this may be a read error. This chain connects TRBV4-2 to TRBJ1-5; no definite D call. From germline, CDR1 is LGHNA and CDR2 YNFKEQ. V lost 4 bases and J lost 3, with 19 bases in between. The CDR3 is 17 amino acids. This CDR3 is CASSPGLTLDNNQPQHF. CDR3 DNA: TGTGCCAGCAGCCCAGGCTTGACCCTAGATAACAATCAGCCCCAGCATTTT.

The chain is built from TRBV28 and TRBJ2-1; TRBD2 might be the D (6 bases). CDR3 size: 17 residues. Per the germline V gene, CDR1 is MDHEN and CDR2 is SYDVKM. Trimming took 3 bases from V and 7 from J, leaving 22 bases between them. The CDR3: CASSFSPGAAWGNEQFF. The CDR3 DNA reads TGTGCCAGCAGTTTTTCTCCGGGAGCGGCCTGGGGGAATGAGCAGTTCTTC.

This clonotype was recorded a few times. The V and J genes are TRBV4-1 and TRBJ1-3, with TRBD1 identical over 9 bases. V dropped 3 bases and J dropped 4; count of bases not matched to a gene: 13. CDR1 MGHRA and CDR2 YSYEKL come from the germline V gene. This CDR3 comprises 18 residues. CDR3 DNA: TGCGCCAGCAGCCATCCCGGACAGGGGCAAAATAGGGGAAACACCATATATTTT. Translation gives CASSHPGQGQNRGNTIYF.

Turning to this clonotype: A far larger clone is only one base removed, so a read error is likely. This sequence joins TRBV12-3 or TRBV12-4 and TRBJ2-7; D remains ambiguous. The CDR3 length is 12 residues. Trimming removed 3 bases from V and 5 bases from J, with 8 bases in between. This CDR3 reads CASSFGSHEQYF. In DNA, the CDR3 is TGTGCCAGCAGTTTCGGAAGCCACGAGCAGTACTTC.

This rearrangement joins TRBV11-2 to TRBJ2-5; 11 positions agree with TRBD2. There are 17 residues in the CDR3. J was trimmed by 4 bases and V by 4 bases; bases with no gene match: 11. Looked up from germline, CDR1 is SGHAT and CDR2 is FQNNGV. The CDR3 sequence: CASSSGTSGRYRETQYF. Here the CDR3 DNA reads TGTGCCAGCAGCTCCGGGACTAGCGGACGTTACCGAGAGACCCAGTACTTC.

V gene TRBV2 combines with J gene TRBJ2-2, with 7 bases fitting TRBD2. Germline V CDR1 and CDR2: SNHLY, FYNNEI. Trimming at V came to 8 bases and at J to 1 base, leaving 1 base not matched to a gene. The CDR3 contains 13 residues. CDR3 coding DNA: TGTGCCAGCGGGAGGGGGAACACCGGGGAGCTGTTTTTT. It codes for CASGRGNTGELFF.

This chain uses TRBV4-3 with TRBJ2-1; 13 bases match TRBD2. The junction had 3 bases not matched to a gene; V was cut back by 0 bases and J by 7 bases. CDR1 LGHNA and CDR2 YSLEER come from the germline V gene. There are 16 residues in the CDR3. The CDR3 coding sequence is TGCGCCAGCAGCCAAGATCGGACTAGCGGGAGTAATGAGCAGTTCTTC. Amino acid sequence: CASSQDRTSGSNEQFF.

As for this clonotype: This clone may be a read error of a much larger clone one base away. The chain employs TRBV4-3 and TRBJ2-6; the D gene is possibly TRBD1 (6 bases). The CDR3 is 15 amino acids. The germline gives CDR1 LGHNA, CDR2 YSLEER. The CDR3 DNA reads as TGCGCCATCAGCGACAGGCCCTCTGGGGCCAACGTCCTGACTTTC. It is translated as CAISDRPSGANVLTF.

In its sample, this clonotype was seen a few times. The rearrangement joins TRBV6-1 to TRBJ2-2; TRBD2 aligns across 8 bases. Germline CDR1 is MNHNS and CDR2 is SASEGT. The V segment lost 2 bases and the J segment 0 bases; nucleotides outside the gene matches: 11. This CDR3 has 19 amino acids. CDR3 sequence: CASSEHWIAGLANTGELFF. In DNA form, the CDR3 reads TGTGCCAGCAGTGAACATTGGATAGCGGGACTGGCGAACACCGGGGAGCTGTTTTTT.

About this clonotype: A much larger clone lies one base from this, so it may be a read error. The V call is TRBV4-2, the J call TRBJ1-1; weak D call: TRBD1 (5 bases). CDR3 size: 19 residues. The germline V and J ends were trimmed by 4 bases and 3 bases, with 27 bases remaining between them. Germline V CDR1 and CDR2: LGHNA, YNFKEQ. This CDR3 reads CASSPDRGSSRMGDTEAFF. CDR3 coding DNA: TGTGCCAGCAGCCCCGATAGGGGTTCTTCACGCATGGGCGACACTGAAGCTTTCTTT.

The rearrangement links TRBV7-8 to TRBJ2-1; 7 bases align to TRBD2. The CDR3 consists of 16 residues. Germline V gene data show CDR1 as SGHVS and CDR2 as FQNEAQ. Losses at the gene ends were 7 bases for V and 4 bases for J; bases not matched to a gene: 13. The CDR3 is CASNRGLSGLYNEQFF. The CDR3 DNA follows: TGTGCCAGCAACCGGGGACTATCGGGGCTATACAATGAGCAGTTCTTC. The complete variable domain, with remaining parts taken from reference TRBV7-8 and TRBJ2-1, reads GAGVSQSPRYKVAKRGQDVALRCDPISGHVSLFWYQQALGQGPEFLTYFQNEAQLDKSGLPSDRFFAERPEGSVSTLKIQRTQQEDSAVYLCASNRGLSGLYNEQFFGPGTRLTVL.

In the case of this clonotype: A junction boundary mismatches the germline segment, possibly from a read error. The chain links TRBV7-8 to TRBJ2-4; no reliable D call. The CDR3 is 16 residues long. The germline CDR1 and CDR2 sequences are SGHVS and FQNEAQ. The CDR3 here is CASSSKGAHAKNIQHF. In DNA form, the CDR3 reads TGTGCCAGCAGCTCCAAAGGTGCACATGCCAAAAACATTCAGCACTTC.

This clonotype was seen many times. J is TRBJ1-1 and V is TRBV11-2; no firm D call. The germline gives CDR1 SGHAT, CDR2 FQNNGV. The ends were cut back, 5 bases at V and 1 base at J, with 11 bases in the middle. This CDR3 has 14 amino acids. CDR3: CASSLTRQNTEAFF. The DNA for the CDR3 is TGTGCCAGCAGCCTAACTAGACAGAACACTGAAGCTTTCTTT.

For this clonotype: Since a much larger clone is just one base distant, this may be a read error. This chain links TRBV13 with TRBJ1-6; unclear D gene. Germline CDR1 is PRHDT and CDR2 is FYEKMQ (reference sequence). The CDR3 sequence is 13 residues long. CDR3 bases: TGTGCCAGCAGCGAGTCCTATAATTCACACCTCCACTTT. Translation gives CASSESYNSHLHF.

The V and J genes are TRBV9 and TRBJ2-2; maybe TRBD2 (6 bases). There are 18 residues in the CDR3. CDR1 SGDLS and CDR2 YYNGEE come from the germline V gene. Trimming stripped 0 bases from V and 5 bases from J, with 20 bases between. CDR3 sequence reads: CASSVANGGAGGTGELFF. DNA for the CDR3: TGTGCCAGCAGCGTAGCAAATGGTGGCGCCGGAGGGACCGGGGAGCTGTTTTTT.

As concerns this clonotype: A clone one base away is much larger, so this may be a read error. The chain carries TRBV10-3 and TRBJ2-5; D gene ambiguous. Trimming cost V 8 bases and J 5 bases, with 18 bases left between them. Germline CDR1 and CDR2: ENHRY and SYGVKD. The CDR3 totals 14 residues. The CDR3 sequence is CAIGPRTHDETQYF. The CDR3 DNA is TGTGCCATCGGTCCCCGGACGCATGACGAGACCCAGTACTTC.

For this clonotype: The junction differs from germline at one of its ends, possibly a read error. This chain joins TRBV10-3 and TRBJ2-1, with D maybe TRBD2 (6 bases). From germline, CDR1 is ENHRY and CDR2 SYGVKD. The CDR3 is 12 amino acids. This CDR3 is CAFKAPGDEQFF. The CDR3 DNA is TGTGCCTTCAAAGCCCCGGGGGATGAACAGTTCTTC.